The rows below give T cell receptor beta chains drawn from one sample of a study of identical twins. TCRdb passed the 5' RACE reads through MiXCR, listing each CDR3 protein once. The sample includes 350,000 or so distinct CDR3 sequences, over 9% seen only once; the top ten take approximately 7.5%. In addition, the sample was reused for a study of yellow fever vaccine responses in identical twins.

The source material was CD8+ T cells sorted from blood. The receptor set was obtained from a woman younger than 35 in good health. Each CDR3 is given with its conserved first and last residue. The order of the fields is J gene, clone size, V gene, D gene, CDR3 protein, CDR3 DNA. A D gene is named only where the DNA matches it firmly. Not every row has a clone size; where given, it reads once, few, many or a size class.

TRBJ2-5	few	TRBV4-1	TRBD2	CASSLHPSAGVRAETQYF	TGCGCCAGCAGCCTACACCCCTCCGCGGGAGTAAGGGCGGAGACCCAGTACTTC
TRBJ2-5	NA	TRBV20-1	TRBD2	CSARPDLAAKETQYF	TGCAGTGCTAGGCCCGACCTAGCGGCAAAAGAGACCCAGTACTTC
TRBJ2-2	NA	TRBV2	NA	CARVGRANTGELFF	TGTGCCAGGGTGGGACGAGCGAACACCGGGGAGCTGTTTTTT
TRBJ2-5	few	TRBV7-9	NA	CASTYTGPQETQYF	TGTGCCAGCACCTATACCGGGCCTCAAGAGACCCAGTACTTC
TRBJ2-1	NA	TRBV7-8	NA	CASTLGGKYNEQFF	TGTGCCAGCACACTCGGCGGGAAATACAATGAGCAGTTCTTC
TRBJ2-1	NA	TRBV11-2	NA	CAIESPGQNNEQFF	TGTGCCATTGAGTCTCCAGGACAGAACAATGAGCAGTTCTTC
TRBJ1-2	NA	TRBV9	NA	CASSPHRSPFYGYTF	TGTGCCAGCAGCCCCCACAGGTCACCCTTCTATGGCTACACCTTC
TRBJ2-1	many	TRBV2	NA	CASSEMDSDRIKNYNEQFF	TGTGCCAGCAGTGAAATGGATTCCGACAGGATAAAAAATTACAATGAGCAGTTCTTC
TRBJ2-2	NA	TRBV6-1	TRBD2	CASSYRAGDIGELFF	TGTGCCAGCTCCTATAGGGCGGGAGATATCGGGGAGCTGTTTTTT
TRBJ2-7	NA	TRBV2	TRBD2	CATTTGSGKGSYEQYF	TGTGCCACCACGACGGGTAGCGGGAAAGGGTCCTACGAGCAGTACTTC
TRBJ2-1	few	TRBV2	NA	CARSSVLPGKQGYNEQFF	TGTGCCCGCAGTTCCGTCCTACCGGGGAAACAGGGCTACAATGAGCAGTTCTTC
TRBJ2-5	NA	TRBV11-3	TRBD2	CASSLVGLAGGRGIIFESETQYF	TGTGCCAGCAGCTTAGTTGGACTAGCGGGAGGGAGAGGGATCATTTTTGAATCGGAGACCCAGTACTTC
TRBJ2-1	NA	TRBV11-2	TRBD2	CASSFSGRGLNNEQFF	TGTGCCAGCAGCTTTAGCGGGAGGGGCCTAAACAATGAGCAGTTCTTC
TRBJ2-5	NA	TRBV11-2	NA	CASSSYYLQETQYF	TGTGCCAGCAGCTCCTACTATCTCCAAGAGACCCAGTACTTC
TRBJ2-1	few	TRBV6-1	NA	CASSERGLGRNEQFF	TGTGCCAGCAGTGAACGGGGTTTGGGACGGAATGAGCAGTTCTTC
TRBJ2-7	many	TRBV6-4	NA	CASSEVLDVAYEQYF	TGTGCCAGCAGTGAAGTTCTCGACGTCGCCTACGAGCAGTACTTC
TRBJ2-1	many	TRBV12-3/TRBV12-4	TRBD2	CASTPRGGSGSEQFF	TGTGCCAGCACCCCCCGAGGGGGTAGCGGGAGTGAGCAGTTCTTC
TRBJ2-2	NA	TRBV7-8	NA	CASSLKGQPNTGELFF	TGTGCCAGCAGCTTGAAGGGTCAGCCGAACACCGGGGAGCTGTTTTTT
TRBJ2-5	many	TRBV12-3/TRBV12-4	NA	CASSPHDRQETQYF	TGTGCCAGCAGCCCCCATGACAGACAAGAGACCCAGTACTTC
TRBJ2-7	many	TRBV6-1	TRBD2	CASSEDTSGSSEQYF	TGTGCCAGCAGTGAAGATACTAGCGGGAGCTCCGAGCAGTACTTC
TRBJ1-5	few	TRBV4-1	NA	CASSEGGGNSNQPQHF	TGCGCCAGCAGCGAAGGGGGTGGGAATAGCAATCAGCCCCAGCATTTT
TRBJ1-1	few	TRBV19	NA	CASSWTDSLNTEAFF	TGTGCCAGTAGTTGGACGGACAGCTTGAACACTGAAGCTTTCTTT
TRBJ2-3	NA	TRBV27	NA	CASSFVQENTDTQYF	TGTGCCAGCAGTTTTGTACAGGAAAACACAGATACGCAGTATTTT
TRBJ2-3	few	TRBV6-5	NA	CASSPDGYTQYF	TGTGCCAGCAGCCCCGACGGATATACGCAGTATTTT
TRBJ2-1	NA	TRBV27	NA	CASSSTGLGPISYNEQFF	TGTGCCAGCAGTTCGACAGGCTTGGGACCTATCTCCTACAATGAGCAGTTCTTC
TRBJ2-2	many	TRBV4-1	NA	CASSQGPNTGELFF	TGCGCCAGCAGCCAAGGACCGAACACCGGGGAGCTGTTTTTT
TRBJ2-3	many	TRBV27	TRBD1	CASSLSQTTGMGSATQYF	TGTGCCAGCAGTTTATCGCAGACGACAGGGATGGGTTCTGCTACGCAGTATTTT
TRBJ2-3	few	TRBV3-1	NA	CASSQSETRSRGTDTQYF	TGTGCCAGCAGCCAAAGCGAGACTAGGTCACGGGGGACAGATACGCAGTATTTT
TRBJ2-3	many	TRBV27	TRBD2	CASSQLAGVTDTQYF	TGTGCCAGCAGTCAACTAGCGGGGGTCACAGATACGCAGTATTTT
TRBJ2-5	few	TRBV29-1	NA	CSVEVGGQTQYF	TGCAGCGTTGAAGTGGGGGGTCAGACCCAGTACTTC
TRBJ1-5	few	TRBV6-1	NA	CASSVAGQPQHF	TGTGCCAGCAGTGTAGCGGGTCAGCCCCAGCATTTT
TRBJ2-3	few	TRBV27	NA	CASAYPSTDTQYF	TGTGCCAGCGCGTATCCGTCCACAGATACGCAGTATTTT
TRBJ2-5	many	TRBV12-3/TRBV12-4	NA	CASSNVPNQETQYF	TGTGCCAGCAGCAACGTACCGAACCAAGAGACCCAGTACTTC
TRBJ2-1	NA	TRBV6-1	TRBD2	CASSEIAGGPDEQFF	TGTGCCAGCAGTGAAATAGCGGGAGGGCCCGATGAGCAGTTCTTC
TRBJ2-5	few	TRBV7-9	NA	CASSLSQNGQETQYF	TGTGCCAGCAGCTTATCGCAGAATGGTCAAGAGACCCAGTACTTC
TRBJ2-7	many	TRBV3-1	NA	CASSPRTAPYEQYF	TGTGCCAGCAGCCCCCGGACGGCTCCCTACGAGCAGTACTTC
TRBJ1-5	few	TRBV12-3/TRBV12-4	NA	CASNQGFSQPQHF	TGTGCCAGCAATCAGGGTTTTTCTCAGCCCCAGCATTTT
TRBJ2-7	NA	TRBV7-9	NA	CASSLGGRLIEQYF	TGTGCCAGCAGCTTAGGAGGGAGACTGATTGAGCAGTACTTC
TRBJ2-1	few	TRBV7-9	NA	CASSSSGYEQFF	TGTGCCAGCAGCTCCAGCGGCTATGAGCAGTTCTTC
TRBJ2-5	many	TRBV20-1	NA	CSAELGFQETQYF	TGCAGTGCAGAGCTGGGATTTCAAGAGACCCAGTACTTC
TRBJ2-5	NA	TRBV2	TRBD2	CASNPTSGGQETQYF	TGTGCCAGCAACCCGACTAGCGGGGGACAAGAGACCCAGTACTTC
TRBJ2-7	NA	TRBV7-9	NA	CASSLATGNYYEQYF	TGTGCCAGCAGCTTAGCTACGGGGAATTACTACGAGCAGTACTTC
TRBJ2-1	NA	TRBV7-9	NA	CATPGLHNYNEQFF	TGTGCCACCCCGGGGCTTCATAACTACAATGAGCAGTTCTTC
TRBJ2-1	few	TRBV20-1	TRBD2	CSARDLSSGRAGAYNEQFF	TGCAGTGCTAGAGATCTGTCTAGCGGGAGGGCCGGGGCCTACAATGAGCAGTTCTTC
TRBJ2-7	NA	TRBV29-1	NA	CSAAGDEQYF	TGCAGCGCTGCCGGAGACGAGCAGTACTTC
TRBJ2-1	NA	TRBV4-1	NA	CASSRENNEQFF	TGCGCCAGCAGCCGGGAAAACAATGAGCAGTTCTTC
TRBJ2-7	NA	TRBV27	NA	CASSLSVQGEAEQYF	TGTGCCAGCAGTTTAAGCGTCCAGGGGGAGGCCGAGCAGTACTTC
TRBJ2-7	few	TRBV3-1	NA	CASNRPGIEQYF	TGTGCCAGCAACCGGCCGGGGATCGAGCAGTACTTC
TRBJ2-2	few	TRBV29-1	NA	CSVPTKEGENTGELFF	TGCAGCGTTCCCACAAAAGAGGGGGAAAACACCGGGGAGCTGTTTTTT
TRBJ2-5	NA	TRBV29-1	TRBD1	CSVDDGQGGETQCF	TGCAGCGTTGACGATGGACAGGGGGGAGAGACCCAGTGCTTC
TRBJ2-1	NA	TRBV4-2	NA	CASSQDEVYNEQFF	TGTGCCAGCAGCCAAGATGAAGTGTACAATGAGCAGTTCTTC